A single sample is the source of the 18 T cell receptor beta chains below, sequenced in a study of cytomegalovirus exposure and HLA in healthy donors. Vbeta (60) and Jbeta (13) primers were used in the PCR. Using immunoSEQ multiplex PCR, the repertoire was profiled, and TCRdb retains in-frame clones only, with some absent. The sample includes approximately 140,000 clones, roughly 80% of them seen just once. Specimen: PBMCs. All receptors derive from a female donor in good health and CMV-seronegative.

This chain joins TRBV5-1 and TRBJ1-5; 10 bases align to TRBD1. V lost 4 bases, J lost 4 bases, and 5 bases stayed unmatched. This CDR3 comprises 15 residues. Germline-derived CDR1 and CDR2 are SGHRS and YFSETQ. The CDR3 DNA reads TGCGCCAGCAGCCCCGGACAGGGGGGAAATCAGCCCCAGCATTTT. The encoded protein is CASSPGQGGNQPQHF.

The chain employs TRBV5-1 and TRBJ1-1; no reliable D call. Trimming took off 2 bases at V and 8 bases at J, with 10 bases between the two ends. The germline V gene has CDR1 SGHRS and CDR2 YFSETQ. The CDR3 is 12 amino acids. The CDR3 region is CASSLNTIEAFF. Here the CDR3 DNA reads TGCGCCAGCAGCTTAAACACGATCGAAGCTTTCTTT.

In its sample, this clone was seen a few times. The V call is TRBV6-6, the J call TRBJ1-1; no clear D. The CDR3 spans 14 residues. Per germline, CDR1 MNHNY and CDR2 SVGAGI (reference sequence). Trimming cost V 0 bases and J 6 bases, with 11 bases left between them. In DNA form, the CDR3 reads TGTGCCAGCAGTTACTCGACCTCGCGGGCTGAAGCTTTCTTT. As protein: CASSYSTSRAEAFF.

V gene TRBV27 combines with J gene TRBJ2-7, with D unclear. Germline-derived CDR1 and CDR2 are MNHEY and SMNVEV (reference sequence). V was clipped by 5 bases and J by 5 bases, with 13 bases between them. The CDR3 is made up of 13 amino acids. CDR3 region: CASSPRMSDEQYF. The CDR3 bases are TGTGCCAGCAGTCCTCGAATGTCAGACGAGCAGTACTTC.

This clone was picked up a small number of times. The V and J genes are TRBV29-1 and TRBJ1-5; unclear D gene. CDR1 SQVTM and CDR2 ANQGSEA come from the germline V gene. There are 13 residues in the CDR3. The V end lost 3 bases, the J end lost 4 bases, and 10 bases lay between the germline ends. Here the CDR3 DNA reads TGCAGCGTTGAGATTGTTAGAAATCAGCCCCAGCATTTT. Translated, it gives CSVEIVRNQPQHF.

The rearrangement joins TRBV6-5 to TRBJ2-6, with D possibly matching TRBD1 (5 bases). Germline-derived CDR1 and CDR2 are MNHEY and SVGAGI. V lost 2 bases and J lost 4, with 6 bases in between. The CDR3 extends over 14 amino acids. The CDR3 region has the DNA TGTGCCAGCAGTTACGGGGCCGGGGCCAACGTCCTGACTTTC. It is translated as CASSYGAGANVLTF.

The chain uses TRBV6-6 and TRBJ1-2; 7 nucleotides agree with TRBD1. CDR1 is MNHNY, CDR2 SVGAGI, per germline (reference sequence). V lost 0 bases to trimming and J lost 2 bases; unmatched junction nucleotides: 0. This CDR3 is built from 14 residues. CDR3 bases: TGTGCCAGCAGTTACTCACAGGGGAACTATGGCTACACCTTC. Encoded protein: CASSYSQGNYGYTF.

The J gene is TRBJ1-3, the V gene TRBV19; 8 bases agree with TRBD1. V gave up 3 bases and J gave up 6 bases; unmatched junction bases: 7. Looked up from germline, CDR1 is LNHDA and CDR2 is SQIVND (reference sequence). There are 15 residues in the CDR3. The CDR3 nucleotides read TGTGCCAGTAGTATCTCGGACAGGGTTGAAAACACCATATATTTT. This gives the protein CASSISDRVENTIYF.

The chain combines TRBV29-1 with TRBJ2-7; the D is unclear. The CDR3 runs 12 residues. V was pared by 7 bases and J by 0 bases, with 10 bases between. Germline loops: CDR1 SQVTM, CDR2 ANQGSEA. CDR3 in amino acids: CSGGVGSYEQYF. The CDR3 nucleotides read TGCAGCGGAGGAGTGGGCTCCTACGAGCAGTACTTC.

The chain links TRBV5-6 to TRBJ2-5, with D possibly matching TRBD1 (5 bases). In germline, CDR1 is SGHDT, CDR2 YYEEEE. CDR3 length: 14 amino acids. V lost 2 bases to trimming and J lost 2 bases, with 10 bases between them. The CDR3 DNA sequence: TGTGCCAGCAGCTTTCCACAGGCTCAAGAGACCCAGTACTTC. This sequence encodes CASSFPQAQETQYF. Full variable domain (outside the CDR3, taken from reference TRBV5-6 and TRBJ2-5): DAGVTQSPTHLIKTRGQQVTLRCSPKSGHDTVSWYQQALGQGPQFIFQYYEEEERQRGNFPDRFSGHQFPNYSSELNVNALLLGDSALYLCASSFPQAQETQYFGPGTRLLVL.

This chain links TRBV25-1 with TRBJ1-1; a weak D match, TRBD1 (5 bases). V was shortened by 5 bases and J by 5 bases, with 15 bases between the two germline ends. Germline V gives CDR1 MGHDK, CDR2 SYGVNS. CDR3 size: 14 residues. CDR3 residues: CASSSRLGGTEAFF. In DNA, the CDR3 is TGTGCCAGCAGTTCCCGCCTTGGGGGGACTGAAGCTTTCTTT.

The chain carries TRBV7-6 and TRBJ2-5; D is perhaps TRBD2 (5 bases). The J call may be wrong; the DNA end is better matched by TRBJ2-7. The CDR3 sequence is 15 residues long. Germline V lookup: CDR1 SGHVS, CDR2 FNYEAQ. CDR3 sequence: CASSLSDSANYEQYF. The CDR3 DNA follows: TGTGCCAGCAGCTTATCAGATAGCGCAAACTACGAGCAGTACTTC.

The chain joins TRBV25-1 to TRBJ2-5; 10 bases are shared with TRBD1. V trimming: 7 bases; J trimming: 4 bases; junction bases outside the gene matches: 9. Germline loops: CDR1 MGHDK, CDR2 SYGVNS. This CDR3 is built from 15 residues. Here the CDR3 DNA reads TGTGCCAGCACCGACAGGGGGCAGGAGCGAGAGACCCAGTACTTC. Protein product: CASTDRGQERETQYF.

The genes are TRBV2 and TRBJ1-5; TRBD1 aligns across 10 bases. CDR3 size: 14 residues. CDR1 and CDR2 from the germline V gene are SNHLY and FYNNEI. V dropped 6 bases and J dropped 2; count of bases not matched to a gene: 1. The CDR3 coding sequence is TGTGCCAGCAGGGGGACAGGGGGCAATCAGCCCCAGCATTTT. Translating gives CASRGTGGNQPQHF. Full variable domain (remainder filled in from reference TRBV2 and TRBJ1-5): EPEVTQTPSHQVTQMGQEVILRCVPISNHLYFYWYRQILGQKVEFLVSFYNNEISEKSEIFDDQFSVERPDGSNFTLKIRSTKLEDSAMYFCASRGTGGNQPQHFGDGTRLSIL.

Only a few counts were recorded for this clone. The rearrangement uses TRBV7-3 and TRBJ2-2, with 7 bases fitting TRBD1. The CDR3 extends over 13 amino acids. Trimming took 5 bases from V and 6 from J; bases not matched to a gene: 3. In germline, CDR1 is SGHTA, CDR2 FQGTGA. This CDR3 is CASSTQGAGELFF. The CDR3 DNA reads as TGTGCCAGCAGCACGCAGGGGGCCGGGGAGCTGTTTTTT.

CDR3 region: CASSPGQGPNQPQHF. CDR3 coding DNA: TGTGCCAGCAGTCCGGGACAGGGACCCAATCAGCCCCAGCATTTT. V usage is TRBV28 and J usage is TRBJ1-5; 9 bases match TRBD1. This CDR3 has 15 amino acids. V shed 5 bases, J shed 3 bases, and the junction held 5 bases outside the gene matches. Germline V CDR1 and CDR2: MDHEN, SYDVKM.

The CDR3 spells CATSRDQAGVGYTF. The CDR3 nucleotides are TGTGCCACCAGCAGAGATCAGGCAGGGGTCGGCTACACCTTC. This chain joins TRBV15 and TRBJ1-2; the D gene is possibly TRBD1 (6 bases). V lost 0 bases and J lost 8, with 13 bases in between. Germline values: CDR1 LNHNV, CDR2 YYDKDF (reference sequence). This CDR3 has 14 residues. Full variable domain (remainder filled in from reference TRBV15 and TRBJ1-2): DAMVIQNPRYQVTQFGKPVTLSCSQTLNHNVMYWYQQKSSQAPKLLFHYYDKDFNNEADTPDNFQSRRPNTSFCFLDIRSPGLGDTAMYLCATSRDQAGVGYTFGSGTRLTVV.

The rearrangement uses TRBV28 and TRBJ1-1, with 9 bases aligning to TRBD1. The germline V gene has CDR1 MDHEN and CDR2 SYDVKM. J was trimmed by 6 bases and V by 1 base; bases with no gene match: 6. The CDR3 extends over 15 amino acids. The CDR3 nucleotides read TGTGCCAGCAGTTTATTCGGACAGGGGATCCCTGAAGCTTTCTTT. Encoded protein: CASSLFGQGIPEAFF.